The clone carrying this T cell receptor (beta chain) counts as medium-sized. Its antigen is currently unknown. Template material comprised bulk tumor genomic DNA at roughly 600 ng per sample. Several biopsies per primary tumor, spaced far apart, were taken during surgery. The study enrolled patients with untreated, newly diagnosed non-small cell lung cancer who underwent curative surgery. Donor patients had newly diagnosed non-small cell lung cancer and were having surgery with curative intent. The J segment lost 4 bases and the V segment lost 7 bases, leaving 12 bases of the junction unmatched. The CDR3 totals 16 residues. Germline V gene lookup returns CDR1 MDHEN and CDR2 SYDVKM. The data were obtained in a study of immune heterogeneity within non-small cell lung tumors. Study-wide points: Identical dominant CDR3 beta clonotypes recurred across tumor sites within a patient, alongside site-unique high-frequency clones.

TCR beta CDR3 amplification used multiplex PCR with 32 V and 13 J primers. In TCRdb, the multiplex PCR reads were re-called with MiXCR into one record per CDR3 protein. The sample has approximately 11,000 distinct CDR3 sequences, roughly a fifth seen once; the top ten hold approximately 4%. The rearrangement uses TRBV28 and TRBJ2-3; 9 nucleotides match TRBD2. The sequenced material came from lung tumor tissue. This receptor was identified in a man in his 60s with non-small cell lung cancer. DNA for the CDR3: TGTGCCAGCATACCAGGGAGCGGGAGGCTCTCAGATACGCAGTATTTT. Its translation: CASIPGSGRLSDTQYF. Full variable domain (missing parts from reference TRBV28 and TRBJ2-3): DVKVTQSSRYLVKRTGEKVFLECVQDMDHENMFWYRQDPGLGLRLIYFSYDVKMKEKGDIPEGYSVSREKKERFSLILESASTNQTSMYLCASIPGSGRLSDTQYFGPGTRLTVL.